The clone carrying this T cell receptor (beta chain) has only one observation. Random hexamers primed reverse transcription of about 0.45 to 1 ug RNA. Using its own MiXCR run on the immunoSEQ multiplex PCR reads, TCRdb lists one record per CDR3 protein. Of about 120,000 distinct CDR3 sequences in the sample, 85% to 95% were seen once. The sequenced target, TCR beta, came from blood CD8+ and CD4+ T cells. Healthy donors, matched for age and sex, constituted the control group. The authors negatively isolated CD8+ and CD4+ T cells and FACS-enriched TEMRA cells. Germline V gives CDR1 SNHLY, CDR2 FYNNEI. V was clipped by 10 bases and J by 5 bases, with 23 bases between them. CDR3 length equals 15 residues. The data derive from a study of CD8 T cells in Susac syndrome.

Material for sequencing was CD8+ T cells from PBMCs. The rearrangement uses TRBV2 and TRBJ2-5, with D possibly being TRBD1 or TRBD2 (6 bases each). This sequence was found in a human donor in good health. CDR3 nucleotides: TGTGCCACCCTAAGGACCGGGGGCATAGGGGAGACCCAGTACTTC. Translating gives CATLRTGGIGETQYF. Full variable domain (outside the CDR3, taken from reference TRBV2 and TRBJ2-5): EPEVTQTPSHQVTQMGQEVILRCVPISNHLYFYWYRQILGQKVEFLVSFYNNEISEKSEIFDDQFSVERPDGSNFTLKIRSTKLEDSAMYFCATLRTGGIGETQYFGPGTRLLVL.